The 10 T cell receptor beta chains below come from one sample, sequenced in a study of cytomegalovirus exposure and HLA in healthy donors. The study ran its PCR with 60 Vbeta and 13 Jbeta primers. Assay used: immunoSEQ multiplex PCR; TCRdb lists only in-frame clones, some missing. The sample includes roughly 120,000 clones, around 86% of them seen just once. The sample consisted of PBMCs. Receptors were obtained from a man aged 35-49 years in good health and CMV-seronegative.

The rearrangement joins TRBV30 to TRBJ2-7, with TRBD1 identical over 8 bases. Trimming took 3 bases from V and 0 from J; bases not matched to a gene: 1. The germline CDR1 and CDR2 sequences are GTSNPN and SVGIG (reference sequence). This CDR3 comprises 13 residues. CDR3 bases: TGTGCCTGGAGGGGGACAGGCTCCTACGAGCAGTACTTC. Its protein is CAWRGTGSYEQYF.

V is TRBV6-5 and J is TRBJ2-7; D is possibly TRBD1 (5 bases). V lost 7 bases to trimming and J lost 5 bases, with 18 bases between them. CDR1 MNHEY and CDR2 SVGAGI come from the germline V gene. The CDR3 is made up of 14 amino acids. The CDR3 loop is CASTPRAQGHEQYF. Here the CDR3 DNA reads TGTGCCAGCACCCCCCGAGCCCAGGGCCACGAGCAGTACTTC.

The chain combines TRBV9 with TRBJ2-1, with 9 bases fitting TRBD1. This CDR3 spans 15 amino acids. Germline CDR1 and CDR2: SGDLS and YYNGEE. J gave up 6 bases and V 4 bases, and 8 bases lay outside the gene matches. The chain's CDR3 is CASSPDWTGANEQFF. In DNA, the CDR3 is TGTGCCAGCAGCCCCGACTGGACAGGGGCCAATGAGCAGTTCTTC.

As DNA, the CDR3 is TGTGCCAGCAGCCGGGGGGACCGCTATGGCTACACCTTC. The encoded protein is CASSRGDRYGYTF. V usage is TRBV9 and J usage is TRBJ1-2, with D possibly being TRBD1 (5 bases). The CDR3 runs to 13 residues. Germline V gives CDR1 SGDLS, CDR2 YYNGEE. Trimming took off 4 bases at V and 4 bases at J, with 11 bases between the two ends.

This chain connects TRBV6-5 to TRBJ1-1, with TRBD1 as a possible D gene (5 bases). CDR3 length: 13 amino acids. Deletions cut 5 bases from V and 6 bases from J, with 13 bases between. Per the germline V gene, CDR1 is MNHEY and CDR2 is SVGAGI. CDR3 DNA sequence: TGTGCCAGCAGTAATCTTGGGGGGGCTGAAGCTTTCTTT. It yields the protein CASSNLGGAEAFF.

CDR3 in amino acids: CASSLSGTSSPDTQYF. The CDR3 coding sequence is TGTGCCAGCAGCCTTAGTGGGACTAGCTCCCCCGATACGCAGTATTTT. The chain joins TRBV7-6 to TRBJ2-3, with 9 bases that match TRBD2. V lost 5 bases to trimming and J lost 6 bases; unmatched junction nucleotides: 12. CDR1 is SGHVS and CDR2 is FNYEAQ in the germline V gene. There are 16 residues in the CDR3.

The rearrangement joins TRBV6-1 to TRBJ1-2, with 9 nucleotides matching TRBD1. The CDR3 length is 16 residues. V trimming: 4 bases; J trimming: 6 bases; junction bases outside the gene matches: 12. Germline CDR1 MNHNS, CDR2 SASEGT. The CDR3 DNA reads as TGTGCCAGCAGTGGCCGGAAAGGACAGGGGCGGGATGGCTACACCTTC. It translates to CASSGRKGQGRDGYTF.

The chain employs TRBV5-6 and TRBJ2-5, with D possibly being TRBD2 (6 bases). This CDR3 contains 11 residues. Germline V gene lookup returns CDR1 SGHDT and CDR2 YYEEEE. Trimming took 7 bases from V and 3 from J, leaving 7 bases between them. The CDR3 DNA follows: TGTGCCAGCCAGCGGGAAGAGACCCAGTACTTC. It codes for CASQREETQYF.

The rearrangement links TRBV14 to TRBJ2-3, with TRBD2 matching 7 bases. This CDR3 is 12 amino acids long. The junction had 4 bases not matched to a gene; V was cut back by 4 bases and J by 9 bases. Germline V gene lookup returns CDR1 SGHDN and CDR2 FVKESK. CDR3 region: CASSPGGKTQYF. The DNA for the CDR3 is TGTGCCAGCAGCCCCGGGGGGAAGACGCAGTATTTT. The full variable domain, in which reference TRBV14 and TRBJ2-3 provide the parts outside the CDR3, is EAGVTQFPSHSVIEKGQTVTLRCDPISGHDNLYWYRRVMGKEIKFLLHFVKESKQDESGMPNNRFLAERTGGTYSTLKVQPAELEDSGVYFCASSPGGKTQYFGPGTRLTVL.

To note about this clone: An end of the junction does not agree with germline; a read error may underlie this. This chain connects TRBV5-4 to TRBJ1-3; 8 bases fit TRBD1. The CDR3 has 13 residues. CDR1 SGHNT and CDR2 YYREEE come from the germline V gene (reference sequence). The CDR3 DNA is TGTGCCAGTAGCTTGATACAGGGGGACACCATATATTTT. This gives the protein CASSLIQGDTIYF.